These 3 T cell receptor beta chains were all obtained from the same sample, sequenced in a study of CD8+ T cells in alopecia areata. Specified treatment: oral pan-JAK inhibitor, 5-10 mg twice daily. Extracted from the samples, RNA was reverse transcribed into cDNA to serve as the sequencing template. Some clones are missing from TCRdb's copy, which holds only in-frame ones; the method was immunoSEQ multiplex PCR. The table shows 170,000 or so clones, with less than 70% occurring only once. Source: CD8+ T cells sorted from blood, taken at week 24, from a patient treated with tofacitinib. All receptors come from a human donor with alopecia areata.

The chain combines TRBV13 with TRBJ2-3; D is uncertain. The CDR3 has 12 residues. The ends were cut back, 6 bases at V and 1 base at J, with 5 bases in the middle. CDR1 and CDR2 (germline): PRHDT, FYEKMQ (reference sequence). The CDR3 region has the DNA TGTGCCAGCAGTTCCCGCACAGATACGCAGTATTTT. It encodes CASSSRTDTQYF.

This CDR3 is CASSLEFDQPQHF. CDR3 coding DNA: TGTGCCAGCTCACTCGAATTCGATCAGCCCCAGCATTTT. This chain connects TRBV18 to TRBJ1-5; D gene unclear. Germline V CDR1 and CDR2: KGHSH, LQKENI. The CDR3 extends over 13 amino acids. Trimming shortened V by 4 bases and J by 5 bases, and 9 bases separated the two germline ends.

This clone has just a few counts. V and J are TRBV7-2 and TRBJ2-3; D call uncertain. This CDR3 comprises 15 residues. Between the trimmed V and J ends, which lost 4 bases and 2 bases, there was a span of 13 bases. Germline-derived CDR1 and CDR2 are SGHTA and FQGNSA. The CDR3 here is CASSSHPTITDTQYF. For the CDR3, the DNA is TGTGCCAGCAGCTCCCACCCCACCATCACAGATACGCAGTATTTT.